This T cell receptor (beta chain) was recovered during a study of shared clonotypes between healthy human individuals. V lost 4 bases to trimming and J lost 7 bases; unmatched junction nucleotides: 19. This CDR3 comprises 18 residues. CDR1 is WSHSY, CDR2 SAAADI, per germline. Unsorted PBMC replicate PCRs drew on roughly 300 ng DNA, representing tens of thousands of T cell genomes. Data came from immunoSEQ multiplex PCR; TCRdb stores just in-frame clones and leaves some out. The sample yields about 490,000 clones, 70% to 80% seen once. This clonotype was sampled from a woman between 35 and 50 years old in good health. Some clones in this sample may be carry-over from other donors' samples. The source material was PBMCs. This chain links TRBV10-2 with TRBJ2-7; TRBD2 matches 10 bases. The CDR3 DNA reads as TGCGCCAGCAGTGGCCCGGGGATAGGGGCTAGCGGGAGATATGAGCAGTACTTC. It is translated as CASSGPGIGASGRYEQYF.